These 23 T cell receptor beta chains share one sample of origin, sequenced in a study of T cells in Graves' hyperthyroidism and ophthalmopathy. RNA transcripts provided the source from which TCR beta CDR3 regions were amplified. With the HTBI primer set, the TCR CDR3 went through a first round of RT-PCR. One entry per CDR3 protein results from TCRdb running MiXCR on the multiplex PCR reads. The sample lists about 560,000 distinct CDR3 sequences, 16% occurring once. Sequences were obtained from blood. The source of these receptors is a woman between 18 and 30 years old with Graves' hyperthyroidism.

This clonotype appeared many times. The chain combines TRBV20-1 with TRBJ2-7; unclear D gene. The CDR3 contains 13 residues. Germline values: CDR1 DFQATT, CDR2 SNEGSKA (reference sequence). Trimming stripped 4 bases from V and 1 base from J, with 11 bases between. The CDR3, as DNA: TGCAGTGCTATAACCAATTGGTCCTACGAGCAGTACTTC. It is translated as CSAITNWSYEQYF.

The chain uses TRBV27 and TRBJ2-5; 10 positions match TRBD1. The V and J ends lost 2 bases and 1 base, in that order; junction bases with no gene match: 7. The CDR3 is 17 residues long. The germline V gene encodes CDR1 MNHEY and CDR2 SMNVEV (reference sequence). The CDR3 DNA reads as TGTGCCAGCAGTTTAGTCCCGGGACAGGGGCCCCAAGAGACCCAGTACTTC. Translated: CASSLVPGQGPQETQYF.

This clonotype was seen many times. This chain connects TRBV7-2 to TRBJ2-1, with D unclear. V was shortened by 3 bases and J by 9 bases, with 9 bases between the two germline ends. This CDR3 contains 12 residues. Germline loops: CDR1 SGHTA, CDR2 FQGNSA. The CDR3 reads CASSFDRSEQFF. DNA for the CDR3: TGTGCCAGCAGCTTCGACCGGAGTGAGCAGTTCTTC.

This clonotype was detected a few times. The gene calls are TRBV12-3 or TRBV12-4 and TRBJ2-7; TRBD2 matches 9 bases. There are 13 residues in the CDR3. V dropped 9 bases and J dropped 3; count of bases not matched to a gene: 6. The chain's CDR3 is CASGLAGIYEQYF. The CDR3 DNA sequence: TGTGCCAGTGGGCTAGCGGGAATCTACGAGCAGTACTTC.

As regards this clonotype: Mismatch with germline at one junction end may stem from a read error. The chain links TRBV7-7 to TRBJ1-6; maybe TRBD1 (5 bases). In germline, CDR1 is SSHAT, CDR2 FNYEAQ (reference sequence). The CDR3 is 16 amino acids. For the CDR3, the DNA is TGTGCTAGCAGCTTTGGACACCTAAGCTATAATTCACCCCTCCACTTT. Translating it yields CASSFGHLSYNSPLHF.

V and J are TRBV19 and TRBJ2-2, with D perhaps TRBD2 (6 bases). V dropped 6 bases and J dropped 7 bases, with 15 bases sitting between them. Germline V gene sequence: CDR1 LNHDA, CDR2 SQIVND (reference sequence). CDR3 length equals 14 residues. The CDR3, as DNA: TGTGCCAGTAGAACGACTAGTTCAGACGGGGAGCTGTTTTTT. It codes for CASRTTSSDGELFF.

The sample holds a few counts of this clonotype. V gene TRBV9 combines with J gene TRBJ1-5, with a weak D call TRBD1 (5 bases). This CDR3 region has 17 residues. The germline V gene has CDR1 SGDLS and CDR2 YYNGEE. V lost 3 bases and J 6 bases, leaving 22 bases between the germline ends. As DNA, the CDR3 is TGTGCCAGCAGCGCCGGCCCGGTTTCGGGGGAGGCTCAGCCCCAGCATTTT. It specifies CASSAGPVSGEAQPQHF.

This clonotype showed up many times. This chain uses TRBV20-1 with TRBJ2-7; no reliable D call. V was clipped by 7 bases and J by 3 bases, with 19 bases between them. Germline CDR1 DFQATT, CDR2 SNEGSKA (reference sequence). The CDR3 covers 14 residues. The CDR3 nucleotides read TGCAGTGGTCTAGTCGTTTGGCCAAACTACGAGCAGTACTTC. This codes for CSGLVVWPNYEQYF.

This clonotype was picked up many times. V is TRBV6-2 or TRBV6-3 and J is TRBJ1-1, with D perhaps matching TRBD1 (5 bases). The length of the CDR3 is 14 residues. Germline CDR1 reads MNHEY; CDR2 reads SVGEGT. Trimming removed 2 bases at V and 3 bases at J, with 10 bases between. In DNA form, the CDR3 reads TGTGCCAGCAGTTACGAAGGGGCACACACTGAAGCTTTCTTT. Its protein is CASSYEGAHTEAFF.

On this clonotype: A much more abundant neighbour one base away suggests this may be a read error. The V call is TRBV5-1, the J call TRBJ2-1; 9 bases fit TRBD2. Trimming took 5 bases from V and 10 from J; bases not matched to a gene: 16. The CDR3 covers 16 residues. Germline CDR1 SGHRS, CDR2 YFSETQ. The CDR3: CASRGGLADYRDEQFF. The CDR3 coding sequence is TGCGCCAGCAGAGGGGGACTAGCAGACTATAGGGACGAGCAGTTCTTC.

J is TRBJ2-4 and V is TRBV6-1; TRBD2 matches at 13 bases. The germline gives CDR1 MNHNS, CDR2 SASEGT. The CDR3 extends over 17 amino acids. The trim removed 4 bases at V and 9 bases at J, leaving 12 bases unmatched. CDR3 DNA: TGTGCCAGCAGTGGGGGTCGGACTAGCGGGAGTTCTGGCATTCAGTACTTC. Protein sequence: CASSGGRTSGSSGIQYF.

Only a few counts were recorded for this clonotype. The genes are TRBV7-9 and TRBJ2-2, with 8 bases that match TRBD2. This CDR3 has 16 residues. The V gene's germline CDR1 is SEHNR and CDR2 FQNEAQ (reference sequence). V was pared by 7 bases and J by 5 bases, with 12 bases of the junction left unmatched. CDR3 nucleotide sequence: TGTGCCAGCACCCCGATTTCGGGGGGGCGGACCGGGGAGCTGTTTTTT. Translated: CASTPISGGRTGELFF.

Here the CDR3 reads CSVEVSGGLAGLEQYF. The CDR3 DNA reads as TGCAGCGTTGAGGTCAGTGGGGGACTAGCGGGGCTAGAGCAGTACTTC. The chain uses TRBV29-1 and TRBJ2-7; 13 bases align to TRBD2. The trim removed 3 bases at V and 7 bases at J, leaving 12 bases unmatched. Germline V lookup: CDR1 SQVTM, CDR2 ANQGSEA. The CDR3 totals 16 residues.

This clonotype was seen at least ten times. The chain employs TRBV28 and TRBJ1-2; D gene ambiguous. V was shortened by 6 bases and J by 4 bases, with 15 bases between the two germline ends. CDR3 length: 14 residues. The V gene's germline CDR1 is MDHEN and CDR2 SYDVKM. CDR3 nucleotide sequence: TGTGCCAGCAGAGACGGCGTACGCCTCTATGGCTACACCTTC. It specifies CASRDGVRLYGYTF.

A few counts support this clonotype. CDR3 sequence reads: CASSQDRWQSNPYGYTF. The CDR3 DNA sequence: TGCGCCAGCAGCCAAGATCGCTGGCAGTCAAACCCCTATGGCTACACCTTC. This chain joins TRBV4-3 and TRBJ1-2; D unresolved. Per germline, CDR1 LGHNA and CDR2 YSLEER. Between the trimmed V and J ends, which lost 0 bases and 4 bases, there was a span of 18 bases. CDR3 size: 17 residues.

V gene TRBV3-1 combines with J gene TRBJ2-3; 8 bases match TRBD1. Germline lookup yields CDR1 LGHDT and CDR2 YNNKEL (reference sequence). Losses at the gene ends were 1 base for V and 6 bases for J; bases not matched to a gene: 3. The CDR3 has 14 residues. The CDR3 spells CASSQARGPDTQYF. For the CDR3, the DNA is TGTGCCAGCAGCCAAGCCAGGGGGCCTGATACGCAGTATTTT.

The chain carries TRBV7-8 and TRBJ2-5; possibly TRBD1 for D (6 bases). Trimming pared 5 bases from V and 7 bases from J, leaving 14 bases between. The CDR3 is made up of 13 amino acids. Germline V lookup: CDR1 SGHVS, CDR2 FQNEAQ. The CDR3 here is CASSLDRSGTQYF. CDR3 DNA sequence: TGTGCCAGCAGCCTCGACAGGAGTGGGACCCAGTACTTC.

There are many counts of this clonotype. This chain links TRBV12-3 or TRBV12-4 with TRBJ1-1; TRBD1 agrees at 7 bases. J gave up 5 bases and V 2 bases, and 8 bases lay outside the gene matches. The CDR3 length is 15 residues. The CDR3 nucleotides are TGTGCCAGCAGTTTACAGGGGGGGGGGTGGACTGAAGCTTTCTTT. It encodes CASSLQGGGWTEAFF.

This clonotype occurred many times. The genes are TRBV6-2 or TRBV6-3 and TRBJ2-7; D gene uncertain. CDR1 is MNHEY and CDR2 is SVGEGT in the germline V gene. The CDR3 contains 14 residues. Deletions cut 0 bases from V and 4 bases from J, with 10 bases between. In DNA, the CDR3 is TGTGCCAGCAGTTACTCGGCAAAGTCATACGAGCAGTACTTC. Residues: CASSYSAKSYEQYF.

The chain is built from TRBV4-2 and TRBJ1-1; D is unclear. Germline V gene lookup returns CDR1 LGHNA and CDR2 YNFKEQ. Between the trimmed V and J ends, which lost 1 base and 2 bases, there was a span of 8 bases. There are 14 residues in the CDR3. The CDR3 is CASSQGSFNTEAFF. CDR3 DNA sequence: TGTGCCAGCAGCCAAGGGTCCTTCAACACTGAAGCTTTCTTT.

CDR3 in DNA: TGCAGTGCTGGGGTTGACAGGGGGGCTATGTCCTACGAGCAGTACTTC. As protein: CSAGVDRGAMSYEQYF. The chain links TRBV20-1 to TRBJ2-7; 9 nucleotides match TRBD1. V dropped 5 bases and J dropped 1; count of bases not matched to a gene: 12. CDR3 length: 16 residues. Per the germline V gene, CDR1 is DFQATT and CDR2 is SNEGSKA (reference sequence).

For the CDR3, the DNA is TGTGCTAGTGGTTCTCCCCGAGCGGGAGTCGTTCGCACCGGGGAGCTGTTTTTT. Translation gives CASGSPRAGVVRTGELFF. This chain links TRBV12-5 with TRBJ2-2; 8 bases are shared with TRBD2. This CDR3 has 18 residues. The V gene end was trimmed by 4 bases and the J gene end by 4 bases; junction bases not matched to a gene: 14. Germline values: CDR1 LGHNT, CDR2 FRNRAP.

This clonotype came up a few times. The rearrangement joins TRBV15 to TRBJ2-2; D not resolved. The CDR3 length is 14 residues. CDR1 is LNHNV, CDR2 YYDKDF, per germline (reference sequence). Trimming cost V 2 bases and J 4 bases, with 8 bases left between them. CDR3 sequence reads: CATSRLHGTGELFF. The CDR3 DNA sequence: TGTGCCACCAGCAGACTACACGGCACCGGGGAGCTGTTTTTT.